In its sample, the clone carrying this T cell receptor (beta chain) was seen many times. The germline V gene encodes CDR1 DFQATT and CDR2 SNEGSKA (reference sequence). CDR3 length: 14 amino acids. V dropped 0 bases and J dropped 0 bases, with 9 bases sitting between them. This entry comes from a study of patients and donors after allogeneic stem cell transplantation. MiXCR, run by TCRdb on the RT-PCR reads, gives a single entry per CDR3 protein. The sample yields some 960,000 distinct CDR3 sequences, over 15% seen once. The receptor was isolated from a human donor who was either an allogeneic HSCT recipient or a stem cell or donor lymphocyte infusion donor (not recorded which). It is not recorded whose cells these are; they may come from a transplant donor. The sample taken for sequencing was blood, either unsorted or a sorted T cell fraction (not recorded which). This chain joins TRBV20-1 and TRBJ2-7; D may be TRBD1 (5 bases). CDR3 amino acids: CSARDLGVSYEQYF. CDR3 in DNA: TGCAGTGCTAGAGATCTAGGGGTCTCCTACGAGCAGTACTTC.